One sample yielded the 23 T cell receptor beta chains listed below, sequenced in a study of human T cells and chemical hapten exposure (dated by TCRdb to the early 2020s). Libraries came from RACE. The listed sequencing device is NextSeq 500. Clones were called with MiXCR by TCRdb after fastp trimmed the public reads at Q25, and only in-frame beta chains were retained. Rows are combined by CDR3 protein, so each entry shows the most common genes and DNA. For this sample the table gives about 57,000 distinct CDR3 sequences, of which 9.3% were detected only once. The ten largest clonotypes hold roughly 13% of the sample. What the time point label conveys for this sample: patch test 1, 2 weeks after DPC sensitization. The sample's treatment or condition, from its label and the paper: therapeutic diphenylcyclopropenone sensitization with weekly scalp DPC. Source: whole blood, taken in connection with sensitization to the hapten diphenylcyclopropenone (DPC). The receptors derive from a woman between 40 and 50 years old with alopecia areata. Some clones in this sample may be carry-over from other donors' samples.

The rearrangement joins TRBV12-3 or TRBV12-4 to TRBJ1-1; unclear D gene. The CDR3 sequence is 13 residues long. The V end lost 1 base, the J end lost 0 bases, and 3 bases lay between the germline ends. The CDR3 protein is CASSLVMNTEAFF. The CDR3 DNA reads TGTGCCAGCAGTTTAGTTATGAACACTGAAGCTTTCTTT.

In this sample, this clonotype turned up many times. This chain joins TRBV15 and TRBJ2-7; D not resolved. This CDR3 comprises 14 residues. Germline CDR1 LNHNV, CDR2 YYDKDF (reference sequence). V was pared by 3 bases and J by 4 bases, with 13 bases between. The CDR3 protein is CATSRGRATYEQYF. The CDR3 DNA is TGTGCCACCAGCAGGGGTAGGGCTACTTACGAGCAGTACTTC. Full variable domain (outside the CDR3, taken from reference TRBV15 and TRBJ2-7): DAMVIQNPRYQVTQFGKPVTLSCSQTLNHNVMYWYQQKSSQAPKLLFHYYDKDFNNEADTPDNFQSRRPNTSFCFLDIRSPGLGDTAMYLCATSRGRATYEQYFGPGTRLTVT.

This clonotype was seen ten or more times. V is TRBV7-2 and J is TRBJ1-4; D may be TRBD1 (5 bases). This CDR3 is 15 amino acids long. V was cut by 0 bases and J by 7 bases, with 12 bases left in between. Looked up from germline, CDR1 is SGHTA and CDR2 is FQGNSA. DNA for the CDR3: TGTGCCAGCAGCTTAGCGACGGGGCAGGCTGAAAAACTGTTTTTT. It specifies CASSLATGQAEKLFF.

In its sample, this clonotype was seen many times. The chain recombines TRBV6-2 or TRBV6-3 with TRBJ1-2; D is uncertain. The CDR3 has 11 amino acids. Germline V gene sequence: CDR1 MNHEY, CDR2 SVGEGT. V shed 10 bases and J shed 4 bases, with 10 bases lying between them. CDR3 in amino acids: CATDGVYGYTF. In DNA, the CDR3 is TGTGCCACCGACGGGGTCTATGGCTACACCTTC.

The chain carries TRBV7-3 and TRBJ2-1; D is unclear. The V end was cut by 5 bases, the J end by 2 bases, with 13 bases between. There are 15 residues in the CDR3. CDR1 is SGHTA and CDR2 is FQGTGA in the germline V gene. The CDR3 protein is CASSLSTGPYNEQFF. The CDR3 DNA reads as TGTGCCAGCAGCCTTTCGACCGGCCCCTACAATGAGCAGTTCTTC. Full variable domain (rest looked up from reference TRBV7-3 and TRBJ2-1): GAGVSQTPSNKVTEKGKYVELRCDPISGHTALYWYRQSLGQGPEFLIYFQGTGAADDSGLPNDRFFAVRPEGSVSTLKIQRTERGDSAVYLCASSLSTGPYNEQFFGPGTRLTVL.

This clonotype has a count of ten or more. The V call is TRBV7-9, the J call TRBJ1-1; a possible D gene is TRBD1 (5 bases). Looked up from germline, CDR1 is SEHNR and CDR2 is FQNEAQ (reference sequence). This CDR3 contains 13 residues. Trimming pared 2 bases from V and 7 bases from J, leaving 11 bases between. The CDR3: CASSLSWGREAFF. The CDR3 DNA reads as TGTGCCAGCAGCTTATCGTGGGGCCGTGAAGCTTTCTTT.

This clonotype was found many times. DNA of the CDR3: TGTGCCAGCACCATAAGCCTCCGGGACCGGTACAATGAGCAGTTCTTC. It codes for CASTISLRDRYNEQFF. The rearrangement links TRBV7-2 to TRBJ2-1; D assignment may be TRBD1 or TRBD2 (5 bases each). Between the trimmed V and J ends, which lost 7 bases and 4 bases, there was a span of 20 bases. The V gene's germline CDR1 is SGHTA and CDR2 FQGNSA. The CDR3 has 16 residues.

The CDR3 region has the DNA TGCGCCAGCACCCCATCGCATATGAACACCGGGGAGCTGTTTTTT. Amino acid sequence: CASTPSHMNTGELFF. This chain links TRBV5-1 with TRBJ2-2; no definite D call. Between the trimmed V and J ends, which lost 6 bases and 1 base, there was a span of 13 bases. Per the germline V gene, CDR1 is SGHRS and CDR2 is YFSETQ. The CDR3 consists of 15 residues.

The sample holds many counts of this clonotype. The chain's CDR3 is CASSKGTSGGGFQETQYF. The CDR3, as DNA: TGTGCCAGCAGCAAAGGGACTAGCGGGGGCGGCTTCCAAGAGACCCAGTACTTC. The chain recombines TRBV4-2 with TRBJ2-5; 14 bases match TRBD2. Trimming at V came to 5 bases and at J to 1 base, leaving 9 bases not matched to a gene. Per the germline V gene, CDR1 is LGHNA and CDR2 is YNFKEQ. The CDR3 totals 18 residues.

This clonotype was detected ten times or more. The chain couples TRBV11-2 to TRBJ2-5; TRBD1 might be the D (5 bases). Germline CDR1 and CDR2: SGHAT and FQNNGV. The CDR3 consists of 14 residues. The ends were cut back, 1 base at V and 2 bases at J, with 8 bases in the middle. The CDR3 DNA sequence: TGTGCCAGCAGCTTAGGATACAGGCAAGAGACCCAGTACTTC. Residues: CASSLGYRQETQYF.

The chain is built from TRBV20-1 and TRBJ2-3; no firm D call. Trimming pared 4 bases from V and 2 bases from J, leaving 10 bases between. The CDR3 spans 13 residues. The V gene's germline CDR1 is DFQATT and CDR2 SNEGSKA (reference sequence). The CDR3 here is CSANKSPTDTQYF. The CDR3 DNA follows: TGCAGTGCTAATAAGTCGCCCACAGATACGCAGTATTTT.

This clonotype was seen many times. This rearrangement joins TRBV7-9 to TRBJ1-1, with D hard to call. Trimming took 0 bases from V and 0 from J, leaving 5 bases between them. This CDR3 is built from 14 residues. From germline, CDR1 is SEHNR and CDR2 FQNEAQ (reference sequence). The CDR3 region is CASSLAYMNTEAFF. The CDR3, as DNA: TGTGCCAGCAGCTTAGCCTACATGAACACTGAAGCTTTCTTT.

This clonotype was detected ten times or more. The chain couples TRBV3-1 to TRBJ2-3, with D hard to call. The CDR3 length is 13 residues. The ends were cut back, 3 bases at V and 0 bases at J, with 4 bases in the middle. Germline CDR1 is LGHDT and CDR2 is YNNKEL (reference sequence). This CDR3 reads CASSQASTDTQYF. The CDR3 DNA reads as TGTGCCAGCAGCCAGGCTAGCACAGATACGCAGTATTTT.

The chain is built from TRBV28 and TRBJ2-7; D may be TRBD1 (6 bases). Trimming left V 4 bases short and J 3 bases short, with 10 bases between. Germline CDR1 reads MDHEN; CDR2 reads SYDVKM. This CDR3 has 13 residues. The DNA for the CDR3 is TGTGCCAGCAGTTACAGGGCCTACTACGAGCAGTACTTC. Translation: CASSYRAYYEQYF.

This chain uses TRBV20-1 with TRBJ1-1; the D is unclear. Germline values: CDR1 DFQATT, CDR2 SNEGSKA (reference sequence). The CDR3 consists of 15 residues. V lost 0 bases to trimming and J lost 4 bases, with 15 bases between them. CDR3 bases: TGCAGTGCTAGAGATCTTCTTTCCCCGGTCACTGAAGCTTTCTTT. Its translation is CSARDLLSPVTEAFF.

This clonotype was seen at least ten times. The CDR3 region is CASSPGQGGYQPQHF. The CDR3 DNA is TGTGCCAGCAGTCCGGGACAGGGGGGTTATCAGCCCCAGCATTTT. This chain joins TRBV2 and TRBJ1-5, with TRBD1 identical over 11 bases. From germline, CDR1 is SNHLY and CDR2 FYNNEI. V gave up 5 bases and J gave up 5 bases; unmatched junction bases: 5. This CDR3 is 15 amino acids long.

The sample holds a few counts of this clonotype. The rearrangement links TRBV4-3 to TRBJ2-7; possibly TRBD1 for D (6 bases). There are 21 residues in the CDR3. Trimming removed 0 bases at V and 0 bases at J, with 27 bases between. Germline V lookup: CDR1 LGHNA, CDR2 YSLEER. CDR3 in DNA: TGCGCCAGCAGCCAAGATATAGGGGATCGAACCGGGACAACCCTCTCCTACGAGCAGTACTTC. This encodes CASSQDIGDRTGTTLSYEQYF.

In its sample, this clonotype was seen many times. CDR3 residues: CSVAANEVEAFF. CDR3 nucleotide sequence: TGCAGCGTTGCGGCAAACGAGGTCGAAGCTTTCTTT. The rearrangement links TRBV29-1 to TRBJ1-1; D is ambiguous. Trimming shortened V by 4 bases and J by 8 bases, and 14 bases separated the two germline ends. The germline CDR1 and CDR2 sequences are SQVTM and ANQGSEA. CDR3 length equals 12 residues.

To note about this clonotype: Since a much larger clone is just one base distant, this may be a read error. The chain carries TRBV9 and TRBJ2-1; TRBD1 might be the D (5 bases). V was cut by 0 bases and J by 5 bases, with 9 bases left in between. There are 14 residues in the CDR3. Germline V CDR1 and CDR2: SGDLS, YYNGEE. The CDR3 region is CASSVAGLDNEQFF. In DNA, the CDR3 is TGTGCCAGCAGCGTAGCAGGGCTGGACAATGAGCAGTTCTTC.

This clonotype was seen more than once but under ten times. The chain couples TRBV28 to TRBJ1-2; D unresolved. The germline gives CDR1 MDHEN, CDR2 SYDVKM. V lost 8 bases, J lost 0 bases, and 22 bases lay in between. This CDR3 region has 17 residues. The CDR3 DNA is TGTGCCAGCGGTGGGCCCCGGGCTTCCTCGTCTAACTATGGCTACACCTTC. Its protein product is CASGGPRASSSNYGYTF.

This clonotype has ten or more counts. The V and J genes are TRBV6-2 or TRBV6-3 and TRBJ1-1; D gene uncertain. Germline CDR1 is MNHEY and CDR2 is SVGEGT. V lost 4 bases, J lost 2 bases, and 8 bases lay in between. The length of the CDR3 is 13 residues. This CDR3 is CASSLDANTEAFF. The CDR3 DNA reads as TGTGCCAGCAGTTTGGACGCAAACACTGAAGCTTTCTTT.

At least ten counts were recorded for this clonotype. The V gene is TRBV7-9, the J gene TRBJ2-7; 8 bases are a match to TRBD1. Per the germline V gene, CDR1 is SEHNR and CDR2 is FQNEAQ (reference sequence). Germline trimming cut 0 bases from V and 2 bases from J; bases unmatched to any gene: 3. The CDR3 extends over 15 amino acids. CDR3 loop: CASSLAGQAAYEQYF. In DNA, the CDR3 is TGTGCCAGCAGCTTAGCGGGACAGGCGGCCTACGAGCAGTACTTC.

V gene TRBV25-1 combines with J gene TRBJ2-1; possibly TRBD1 for D (5 bases). Per the germline V gene, CDR1 is MGHDK and CDR2 is SYGVNS. The ends were cut back, 2 bases at V and 13 bases at J, with 12 bases in the middle. The CDR3 is made up of 12 amino acids. The CDR3 bases are TGTGCCAGCAGTGAAAGTGCGACAGTCCAGTTCTTC. It translates to CASSESATVQFF.